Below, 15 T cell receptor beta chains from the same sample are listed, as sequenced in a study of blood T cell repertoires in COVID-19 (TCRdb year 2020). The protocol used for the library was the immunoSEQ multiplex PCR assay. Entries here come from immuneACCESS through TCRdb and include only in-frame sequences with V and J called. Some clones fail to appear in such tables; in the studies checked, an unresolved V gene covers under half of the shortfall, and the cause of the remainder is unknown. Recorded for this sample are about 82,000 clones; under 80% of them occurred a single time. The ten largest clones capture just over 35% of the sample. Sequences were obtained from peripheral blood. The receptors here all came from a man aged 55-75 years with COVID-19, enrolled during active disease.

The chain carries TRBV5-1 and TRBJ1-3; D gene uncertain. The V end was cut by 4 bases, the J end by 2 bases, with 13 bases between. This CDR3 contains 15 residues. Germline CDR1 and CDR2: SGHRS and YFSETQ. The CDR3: CASSPRGGTGNTIYF. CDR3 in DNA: TGCGCCAGCAGCCCTCGGGGAGGGACTGGAAACACCATATATTTT.

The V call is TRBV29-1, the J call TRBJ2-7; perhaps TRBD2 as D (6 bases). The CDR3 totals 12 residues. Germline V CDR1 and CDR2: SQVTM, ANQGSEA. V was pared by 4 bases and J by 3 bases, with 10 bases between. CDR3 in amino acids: CSVGRGYYEQYF. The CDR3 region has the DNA TGCAGCGTTGGGAGGGGTTACTACGAGCAGTACTTC.

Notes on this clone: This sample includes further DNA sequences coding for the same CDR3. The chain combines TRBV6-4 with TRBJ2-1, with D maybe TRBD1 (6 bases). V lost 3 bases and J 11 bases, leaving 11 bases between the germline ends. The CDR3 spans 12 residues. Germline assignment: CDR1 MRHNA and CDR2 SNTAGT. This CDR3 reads CASSEQGGKQFF. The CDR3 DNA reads TGTGCCAGCAGTGAACAAGGGGGTAAGCAGTTCTTC.

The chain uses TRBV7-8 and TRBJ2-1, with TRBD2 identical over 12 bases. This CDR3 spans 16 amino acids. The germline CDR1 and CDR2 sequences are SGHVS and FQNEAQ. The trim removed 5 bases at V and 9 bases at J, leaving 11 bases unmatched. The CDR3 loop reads CASSPERLAGAIEQFF. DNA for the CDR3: TGTGCCAGCAGCCCGGAGAGACTAGCGGGAGCGATTGAGCAGTTCTTC.

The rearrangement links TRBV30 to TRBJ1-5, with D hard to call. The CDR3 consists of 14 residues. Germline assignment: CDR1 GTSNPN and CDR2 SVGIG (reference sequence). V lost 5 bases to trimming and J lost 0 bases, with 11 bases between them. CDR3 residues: CAWSQLYSNQPQHF. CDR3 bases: TGTGCCTGGTCACAGCTCTATAGCAATCAGCCCCAGCATTTT.

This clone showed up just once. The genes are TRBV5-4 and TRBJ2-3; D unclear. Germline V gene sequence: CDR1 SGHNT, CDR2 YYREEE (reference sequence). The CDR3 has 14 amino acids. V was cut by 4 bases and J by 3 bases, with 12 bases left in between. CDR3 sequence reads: CASSRQASTDTQYF. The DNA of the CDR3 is TGTGCCAGCAGCCGACAAGCCTCGACAGATACGCAGTATTTT.

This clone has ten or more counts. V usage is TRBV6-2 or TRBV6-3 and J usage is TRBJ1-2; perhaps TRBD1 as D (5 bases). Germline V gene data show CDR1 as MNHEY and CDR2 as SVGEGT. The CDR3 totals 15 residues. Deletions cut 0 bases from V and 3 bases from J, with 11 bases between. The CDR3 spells CASSYSGGSDYGYTF. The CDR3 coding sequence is TGTGCCAGCAGTTACTCTGGGGGGTCGGACTATGGCTACACCTTC.

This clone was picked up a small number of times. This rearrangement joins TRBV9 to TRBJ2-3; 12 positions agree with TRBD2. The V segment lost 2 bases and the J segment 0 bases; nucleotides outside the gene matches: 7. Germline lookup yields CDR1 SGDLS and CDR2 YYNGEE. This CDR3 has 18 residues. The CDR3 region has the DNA TGTGCCAGCAGCGTCACTAGCGGGGGGATCTCTAGCACAGATACGCAGTATTTT. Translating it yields CASSVTSGGISSTDTQYF.

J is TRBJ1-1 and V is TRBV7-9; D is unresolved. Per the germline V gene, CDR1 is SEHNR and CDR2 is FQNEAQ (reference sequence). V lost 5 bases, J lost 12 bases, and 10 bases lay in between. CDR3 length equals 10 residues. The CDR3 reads CASSLENTFF. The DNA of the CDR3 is TGTGCCAGCAGCCTGGAGAACACTTTCTTT.

CDR3 nucleotides: TGTGCCAGCAGCCCGGGGACAGGGCAGGCGAACACTGAAGCTTTCTTT. Residues: CASSPGTGQANTEAFF. The V call is TRBV5-6, the J call TRBJ1-1; 9 bases match TRBD1. V trimming: 4 bases; J trimming: 1 base; junction bases outside the gene matches: 8. CDR3 length equals 16 residues. CDR1 is SGHDT, CDR2 YYEEEE, per germline. Combining the CDR3 with reference TRBV5-6 and TRBJ1-1 gives the whole variable domain DAGVTQSPTHLIKTRGQQVTLRCSPKSGHDTVSWYQQALGQGPQFIFQYYEEEERQRGNFPDRFSGHQFPNYSSELNVNALLLGDSALYLCASSPGTGQANTEAFFGQGTRLTVV.

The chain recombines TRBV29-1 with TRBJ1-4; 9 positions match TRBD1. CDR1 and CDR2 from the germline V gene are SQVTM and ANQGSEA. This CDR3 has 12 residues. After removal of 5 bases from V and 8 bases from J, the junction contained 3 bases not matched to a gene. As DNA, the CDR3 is TGCAGCGTTAGGACAGGGGAGGAAAAACTGTTTTTT. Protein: CSVRTGEEKLFF.

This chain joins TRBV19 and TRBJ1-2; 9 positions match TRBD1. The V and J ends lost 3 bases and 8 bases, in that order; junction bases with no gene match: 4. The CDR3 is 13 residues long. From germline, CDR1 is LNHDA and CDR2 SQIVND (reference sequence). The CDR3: CASSMDRGRGYTF. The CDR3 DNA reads TGTGCCAGTAGTATGGACAGGGGCCGGGGCTACACCTTC.

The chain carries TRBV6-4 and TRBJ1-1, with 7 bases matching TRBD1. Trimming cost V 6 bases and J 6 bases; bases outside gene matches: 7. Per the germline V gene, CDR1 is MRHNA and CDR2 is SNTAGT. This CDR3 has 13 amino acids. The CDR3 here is CASSSRQGSEAFF. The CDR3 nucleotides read TGTGCCAGCAGCTCCAGACAGGGCTCTGAAGCTTTCTTT.

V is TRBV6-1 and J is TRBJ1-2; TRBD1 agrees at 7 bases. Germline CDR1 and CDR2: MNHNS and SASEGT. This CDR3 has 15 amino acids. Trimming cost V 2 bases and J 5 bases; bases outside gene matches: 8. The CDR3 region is CASSETQGTLYGYTF. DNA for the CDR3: TGTGCCAGCAGTGAAACACAGGGGACACTTTATGGCTACACCTTC.

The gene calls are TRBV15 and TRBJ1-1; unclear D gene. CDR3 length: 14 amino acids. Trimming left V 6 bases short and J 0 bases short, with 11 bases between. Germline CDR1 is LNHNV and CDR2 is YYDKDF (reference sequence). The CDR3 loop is CATRVAVMNTEAFF. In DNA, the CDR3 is TGTGCCACCAGGGTCGCAGTTATGAACACTGAAGCTTTCTTT.